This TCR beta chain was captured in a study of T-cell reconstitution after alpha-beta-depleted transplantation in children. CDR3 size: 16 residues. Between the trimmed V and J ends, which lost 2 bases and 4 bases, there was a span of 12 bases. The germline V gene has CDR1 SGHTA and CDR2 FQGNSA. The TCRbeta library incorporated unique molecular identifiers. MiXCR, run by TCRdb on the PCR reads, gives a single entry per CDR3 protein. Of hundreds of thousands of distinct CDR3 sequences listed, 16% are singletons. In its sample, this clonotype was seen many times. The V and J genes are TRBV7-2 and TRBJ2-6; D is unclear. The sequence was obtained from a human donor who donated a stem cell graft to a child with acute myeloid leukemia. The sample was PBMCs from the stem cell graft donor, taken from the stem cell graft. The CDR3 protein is CASSLTRATGANVLTF. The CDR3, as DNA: TGTGCCAGCAGCTTAACACGAGCGACCGGGGCCAACGTCCTGACTTTC.